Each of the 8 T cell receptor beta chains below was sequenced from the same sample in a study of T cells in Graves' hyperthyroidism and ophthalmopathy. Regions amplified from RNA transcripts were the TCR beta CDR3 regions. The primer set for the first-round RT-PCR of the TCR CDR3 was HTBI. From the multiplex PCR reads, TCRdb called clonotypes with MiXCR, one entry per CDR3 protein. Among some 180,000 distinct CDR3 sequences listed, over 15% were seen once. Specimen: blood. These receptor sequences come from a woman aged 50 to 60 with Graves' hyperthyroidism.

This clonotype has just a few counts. The CDR3 DNA follows: TGTGCCAGCAGCCCGCTGTTGCGAGGCAGCTCCTACGAGCAGTACTTC. Translated, it gives CASSPLLRGSSYEQYF. The chain employs TRBV7-9 and TRBJ2-7; D gene uncertain. This CDR3 has 16 amino acids. V lost 5 bases and J lost 0, with 17 bases in between. Germline V gene data show CDR1 as SEHNR and CDR2 as FQNEAQ (reference sequence). Filled out from reference TRBV7-9 and TRBJ2-7, the complete variable domain reads DTGVSQNPRHKITKRGQNVTFRCDPISEHNRLYWYRQTLGQGPEFLTYFQNEAQLEKSRLLSDRFSAERPKGSFSTLEIQRTEQGDSAMYLCASSPLLRGSSYEQYFGPGTRLTVT.

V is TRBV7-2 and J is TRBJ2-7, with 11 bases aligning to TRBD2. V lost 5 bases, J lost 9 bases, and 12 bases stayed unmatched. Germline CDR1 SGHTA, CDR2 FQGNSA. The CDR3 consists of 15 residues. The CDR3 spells CASSTNSGGGFAQYF. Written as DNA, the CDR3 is TGTGCCAGCAGCACCAATAGCGGGGGGGGATTCGCGCAGTACTTC.

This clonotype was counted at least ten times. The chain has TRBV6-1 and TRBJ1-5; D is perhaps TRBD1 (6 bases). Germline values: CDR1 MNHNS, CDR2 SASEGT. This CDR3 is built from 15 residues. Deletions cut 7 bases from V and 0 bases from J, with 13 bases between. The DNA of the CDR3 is TGTGCCAGCACCACAGGGAGGAGTAGCAATCAGCCCCAGCATTTT. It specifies CASTTGRSSNQPQHF.

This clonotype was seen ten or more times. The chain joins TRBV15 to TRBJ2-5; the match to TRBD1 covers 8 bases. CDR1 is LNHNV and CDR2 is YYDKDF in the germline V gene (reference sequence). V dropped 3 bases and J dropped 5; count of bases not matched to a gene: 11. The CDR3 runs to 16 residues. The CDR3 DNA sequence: TGTGCCACCAGCAGGGAGATTCAGGGGGCGCTGGAGACCCAGTACTTC. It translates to CATSREIQGALETQYF.

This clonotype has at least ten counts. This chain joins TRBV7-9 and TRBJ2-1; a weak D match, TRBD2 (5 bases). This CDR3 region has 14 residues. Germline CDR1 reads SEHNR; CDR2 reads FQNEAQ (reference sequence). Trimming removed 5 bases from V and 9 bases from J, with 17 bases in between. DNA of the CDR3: TGTGCCAGCAGCACGGGCCCATTAAGCGGTGAGCAGTTCTTC. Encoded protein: CASSTGPLSGEQFF.

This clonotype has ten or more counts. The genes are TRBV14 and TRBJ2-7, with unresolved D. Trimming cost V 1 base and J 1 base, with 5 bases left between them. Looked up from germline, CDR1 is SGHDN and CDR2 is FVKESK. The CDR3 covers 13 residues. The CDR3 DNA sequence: TGTGCCAGCAGCCAAGTGTGGTCCTACGAGCAGTACTTC. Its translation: CASSQVWSYEQYF. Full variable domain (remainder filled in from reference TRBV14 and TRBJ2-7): EAGVTQFPSHSVIEKGQTVTLRCDPISGHDNLYWYRRVMGKEIKFLLHFVKESKQDESGMPNNRFLAERTGGTYSTLKVQPAELEDSGVYFCASSQVWSYEQYFGPGTRLTVT.

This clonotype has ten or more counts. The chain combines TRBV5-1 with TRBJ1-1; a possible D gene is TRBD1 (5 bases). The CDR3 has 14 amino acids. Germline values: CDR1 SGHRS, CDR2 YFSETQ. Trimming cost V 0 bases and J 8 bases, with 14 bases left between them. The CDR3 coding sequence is TGCGCCAGCAGCTTGGGGGGGGGATACAGCGAAGCTTTCTTT. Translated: CASSLGGGYSEAFF.

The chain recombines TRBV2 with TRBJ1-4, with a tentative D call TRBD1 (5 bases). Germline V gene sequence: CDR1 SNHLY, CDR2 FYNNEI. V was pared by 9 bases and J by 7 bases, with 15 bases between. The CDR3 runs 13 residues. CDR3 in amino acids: CASSGVGAEKLFF. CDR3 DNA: TGTGCCAGTTCGGGGGTGGGTGCTGAAAAACTGTTTTTT.